This TCR beta chain was obtained from a study of response to subunit inactivated influenza vaccine. A note on this clonotype: The antigen is undetermined.

Whole-study findings and limits: The authors suggested that few new T cells are recruited per seasonal influenza vaccination.

TCRdb passed the RT-PCR reads through MiXCR, listing each CDR3 protein once. The table records hundreds of thousands of distinct CDR3 sequences, around 25% of them present only once. Germline CDR1 reads SNHLY; CDR2 reads FYNNEI. There are 15 residues in the CDR3. Trimming took 7 bases from V and 1 from J, leaving 15 bases between them. J is TRBJ2-3 and V is TRBV2, with D possibly TRBD1 on 5 matching bases. The sequence was obtained from a man aged 50 to 59 who received an inactivated influenza vaccine. This specimen was CD4+ T cells sorted from PBMCs, taken 5 days after vaccination. For the CDR3, the DNA is TGTGCCAGCACCGTAGACAGTCTGCGCACAGATACGCAGTATTTT. Translation: CASTVDSLRTDTQYF.